These 23 T cell receptor beta chains were sequenced from one sample in a study of T-cell reconstitution after alpha-beta-depleted transplantation in children. It was with unique molecular identifiers that the TCRbeta library was prepared. Each CDR3 protein gets one entry after TCRdb re-called the PCR reads with MiXCR. The data hold about 74,000 distinct CDR3 sequences, with roughly 15% observed a single time. The sequenced sample was PBMCs, mostly from graft donor cells, obtained 180 days after TCRalphabeta/CD19-depleted stem cell transplant. The receptors here all came from a male patient under 10 years old who had a stem cell transplant for acute lymphoblastic leukemia, so the T cells may come from the graft donor.

This clonotype showed up just a few times. The chain recombines TRBV28 with TRBJ1-2, with D possibly being TRBD1 (5 bases). The CDR3 has 14 residues. CDR1 is MDHEN, CDR2 SYDVKM, per germline. Trimming pared 8 bases from V and 3 bases from J, leaving 16 bases between. In DNA, the CDR3 is TGTGCCAGCGGTGGGGGGGACCTATACTATGGCTACACCTTC. As protein: CASGGGDLYYGYTF.

In its sample, this clonotype ranks as medium-sized. V is TRBV6-5 and J is TRBJ1-4; D not certain. The CDR3 covers 15 residues. From germline, CDR1 is MNHEY and CDR2 SVGAGI. Trimming removed 4 bases from V and 4 bases from J, with 13 bases in between. Written as DNA, the CDR3 is TGTGCCAGCAGTTCCCTCCGGAAAATTAATGAAAAACTGTTTTTT. It specifies CASSSLRKINEKLFF.

This clonotype was recorded a few times. The chain carries TRBV5-1 and TRBJ2-3; D is undetermined. V gave up 6 bases and J gave up 0 bases, with 17 bases separating them. The CDR3 length is 16 residues. CDR1 is SGHRS, CDR2 YFSETQ, per germline. The CDR3 nucleotides read TGCGCCAGCATCCTGGGTGGCCAGTCTAGCACAGATACGCAGTATTTT. Protein: CASILGGQSSTDTQYF.

In this sample, this clonotype turned up a few times. The chain couples TRBV6-2 or TRBV6-3 to TRBJ2-1; 12 positions agree with TRBD2. Germline CDR1 and CDR2: MNHEY and SVGEGT. Losses at the gene ends were 10 bases for V and 3 bases for J; bases not matched to a gene: 22. CDR3 size: 20 residues. The CDR3 DNA reads as TGTGCCACCGATAACGGGTCTAGCGGGGGGGCCAGCCGAGGCTACAATGAGCAGTTCTTC. Protein product: CATDNGSSGGASRGYNEQFF.

There are many counts of this clonotype. The rearrangement joins TRBV4-2 to TRBJ1-2; no definite D call. V lost 6 bases and J 5 bases, leaving 7 bases between the germline ends. Germline V gene data show CDR1 as LGHNA and CDR2 as YNFKEQ. There are 11 residues in the CDR3. CDR3 in amino acids: CASRSGYGYTF. The DNA of the CDR3 is TGTGCCAGCAGGTCGGGTTATGGCTACACCTTC.

This clonotype has more than one count but fewer than ten. The rearrangement links TRBV28 to TRBJ1-1, with 10 bases identical to TRBD1. CDR1 and CDR2 from the germline V gene are MDHEN and SYDVKM. The CDR3 has 14 residues. V gave up 2 bases and J gave up 5 bases; unmatched junction bases: 2. CDR3 protein: CASSLGTGATEAFF. CDR3 nucleotide sequence: TGTGCCAGCAGTTTAGGGACAGGGGCGACTGAAGCTTTCTTT. Filled out from reference TRBV28 and TRBJ1-1, the complete variable domain reads DVKVTQSSRYLVKRTGEKVFLECVQDMDHENMFWYRQDPGLGLRLIYFSYDVKMKEKGDIPEGYSVSREKKERFSLILESASTNQTSMYLCASSLGTGATEAFFGQGTRLTVV.

The chain joins TRBV5-1 to TRBJ1-4; no definite D call. This CDR3 has 14 residues. The V end was cut by 3 bases, the J end by 0 bases, with 6 bases between. Germline V gene data show CDR1 as SGHRS and CDR2 as YFSETQ. The CDR3 bases are TGCGCCAGCAGCTGGATAGCAACTAATGAAAAACTGTTTTTT. It translates to CASSWIATNEKLFF.

Many counts were recorded for this clonotype. The J gene is TRBJ2-7, the V gene TRBV27; weak D call: TRBD2 (6 bases). V dropped 4 bases and J dropped 0 bases, with 13 bases sitting between them. The CDR3 totals 15 residues. CDR1 is MNHEY and CDR2 is SMNVEV in the germline V gene (reference sequence). The CDR3 DNA reads as TGTGCCAGCAGTTCCCGGGGACTGTCCTCCTACGAGCAGTACTTC. As protein: CASSSRGLSSYEQYF.

Only a few counts were recorded for this clonotype. The chain carries TRBV20-1 and TRBJ1-5; D perhaps matches TRBD1 (6 bases). Germline values: CDR1 DFQATT, CDR2 SNEGSKA (reference sequence). The CDR3 is 13 amino acids. V was cut by 5 bases and J by 7 bases, with 15 bases left in between. The CDR3 DNA reads TGCAGTGCTCGAACAGGGATAGGGCAGCCCCAGCATTTT. It specifies CSARTGIGQPQHF.

This clonotype appeared a few times. The rearrangement joins TRBV7-2 to TRBJ2-1, with 13 bases aligning to TRBD2. The CDR3 is 16 amino acids. Germline lookup yields CDR1 SGHTA and CDR2 FQGNSA. Losses at the gene ends were 5 bases for V and 9 bases for J; bases not matched to a gene: 10. The DNA for the CDR3 is TGTGCCAGCAGCACTAGCGGGGGGGCCAGTTCGAGTGAGCAGTTCTTC. Translated: CASSTSGGASSSEQFF.

This clonotype was seen repeatedly, ten times or more. The gene calls are TRBV29-1 and TRBJ2-7; TRBD1 aligns across 7 bases. This CDR3 has 15 residues. V lost 1 base and J lost 4; bases outside the gene matches: 10. Germline V gene lookup returns CDR1 SQVTM and CDR2 ANQGSEA. The CDR3 nucleotides read TGCAGCGTTGAAGCCCGAGGACAGGTCGGATACGAGCAGTACTTC. Translation: CSVEARGQVGYEQYF.

This clonotype was counted a few times. J is TRBJ2-3 and V is TRBV24-1, with D uncertain. Trimming took 3 bases from V and 6 from J, leaving 12 bases between them. Germline lookup yields CDR1 KGHDR and CDR2 SFDVKD. The CDR3 has 14 amino acids. CDR3 protein: CATSDRNLVDTQYF. The CDR3, as DNA: TGTGCCACCAGTGATAGGAACTTGGTTGATACGCAGTATTTT.

This clonotype came up a few times. The chain combines TRBV28 with TRBJ2-7; 9 bases are shared with TRBD1. Trimming cost V 6 bases and J 6 bases; bases outside gene matches: 6. The CDR3 totals 13 residues. The germline gives CDR1 MDHEN, CDR2 SYDVKM. The CDR3 is CASRWTGEGEQYF. The DNA for the CDR3 is TGTGCCAGCAGATGGACAGGGGAGGGCGAGCAGTACTTC.

This clonotype appeared a few times. V usage is TRBV20-1 and J usage is TRBJ2-1; D ambiguous. The CDR3 runs 11 residues. Trimming shortened V by 3 bases and J by 15 bases, and 15 bases separated the two germline ends. Germline loops: CDR1 DFQATT, CDR2 SNEGSKA (reference sequence). Written as DNA, the CDR3 is TGCAGTGCTAGTCTTCCAGCCAGAGTGTTCTTC. Its protein is CSASLPARVFF.

This clonotype appeared a few times. The chain is built from TRBV20-1 and TRBJ1-3; D is unresolved. Germline V gene sequence: CDR1 DFQATT, CDR2 SNEGSKA (reference sequence). The CDR3 covers 10 residues. CDR3 nucleotides: TGCGCATCTAGGGGAAACACCATATATTTT. This sequence encodes CASRGNTIYF.

In this sample, this clonotype turned up a few times. V gene TRBV28 combines with J gene TRBJ2-5, with D uncertain. Between the trimmed V and J ends, which lost 6 bases and 5 bases, there was a span of 7 bases. The CDR3 extends over 11 amino acids. Per germline, CDR1 MDHEN and CDR2 SYDVKM. The CDR3 protein is CASSSWETQYF. CDR3 coding DNA: TGTGCCAGCAGCTCGTGGGAGACCCAGTACTTC.

In this sample, this clonotype turned up a few times. The chain uses TRBV28 and TRBJ2-1, with 8 positions matching TRBD2. The J segment lost 5 bases and the V segment lost 8 bases, leaving 11 bases of the junction unmatched. CDR1 is MDHEN and CDR2 is SYDVKM in the germline V gene. There are 15 residues in the CDR3. The CDR3 bases are TGTGCCAGCCGCGGAGGGGGACTAGGCCACAATGAGCAGTTCTTC. Translation: CASRGGGLGHNEQFF.

In DNA, the CDR3 is TGTGCCAGCAGCCCGACAGGGAAGGGCTACACCTTC. It is translated as CASSPTGKGYTF. V and J are TRBV13 and TRBJ1-2; 7 nucleotides line up with TRBD1. The CDR3 is made up of 12 amino acids. CDR1 is PRHDT, CDR2 FYEKMQ, per germline (reference sequence). Germline trimming cut 5 bases from V and 8 bases from J; bases unmatched to any gene: 5. Complete variable domain (other parts from reference TRBV13 and TRBJ1-2): AAGVIQSPRHLIKEKRETATLKCYPIPRHDTVYWYQQGPGQDPQFLISFYEKMQSDKGSIPDRFSAQQFSDYHSELNMSSLELGDSALYFCASSPTGKGYTFGSGTRLTVV.

This clonotype turned up a few times. The chain has TRBV20-1 and TRBJ1-5; 9 bases are a match to TRBD1. V trimming: 4 bases; J trimming: 5 bases; junction bases outside the gene matches: 6. CDR3 length equals 14 residues. Per the germline V gene, CDR1 is DFQATT and CDR2 is SNEGSKA (reference sequence). In DNA form, the CDR3 reads TGCAGTGCTAACGGACAGGGGAAGTATCAGCCCCAGCATTTT. Translating gives CSANGQGKYQPQHF.

V gene TRBV9 combines with J gene TRBJ1-6, with 9 nucleotides matching TRBD1. CDR1 and CDR2 (germline): SGDLS, YYNGEE. Trimming cost V 2 bases and J 5 bases; bases outside gene matches: 2. The CDR3 length is 15 residues. CDR3 sequence reads: CASSVTGGHNSPLHF. For the CDR3, the DNA is TGTGCCAGCAGCGTCACAGGGGGCCATAATTCACCCCTCCACTTT. Combining the CDR3 with reference TRBV9 and TRBJ1-6 gives the whole variable domain DSGVTQTPKHLITATGQRVTLRCSPRSGDLSVYWYQQSLDQGLQFLIQYYNGEERAKGNILERFSAQQFPDLHSELNLSSLELGDSALYFCASSVTGGHNSPLHFGNGTRLTVT.

The chain joins TRBV7-2 to TRBJ2-5, with 7 bases that match TRBD2. CDR1 and CDR2 (germline): SGHTA, FQGNSA. Trimming took 1 base from V and 5 from J; bases not matched to a gene: 7. This CDR3 is 15 amino acids long. CDR3 bases: TGTGCCAGCAGCTTAGGGGCTAGCGGCAGGGAGACCCAGTACTTC. It yields the protein CASSLGASGRETQYF. The entire variable domain, with the rest obtained from reference TRBV7-2 and TRBJ2-5, is as follows: GAGVSQSPSNKVTEKGKDVELRCDPISGHTALYWYRQSLGQGLEFLIYFQGNSAPDKSGLPSDRFSAERTGGSVSTLTIQRTQQEDSAVYLCASSLGASGRETQYFGPGTRLLVL.

This chain joins TRBV29-1 and TRBJ1-1, with a tentative D call TRBD1 (6 bases). The CDR3 is 12 amino acids. Germline V gene lookup returns CDR1 SQVTM and CDR2 ANQGSEA. Trimming left V 4 bases short and J 7 bases short, with 13 bases between. The CDR3 DNA reads TGCAGCGTTGTGGACAGCCTTCGTGAAGCTTTCTTT. Its translation is CSVVDSLREAFF.

This clonotype was seen at least ten times. V usage is TRBV5-1 and J usage is TRBJ1-2; D gene unclear. The CDR3 is 12 amino acids. Germline V CDR1 and CDR2: SGHRS, YFSETQ. V was pared by 0 bases and J by 4 bases, with 4 bases between. The chain's CDR3 is CASSLGSYGYTF. Written as DNA, the CDR3 is TGCGCCAGCAGCTTGGGATCCTATGGCTACACCTTC.